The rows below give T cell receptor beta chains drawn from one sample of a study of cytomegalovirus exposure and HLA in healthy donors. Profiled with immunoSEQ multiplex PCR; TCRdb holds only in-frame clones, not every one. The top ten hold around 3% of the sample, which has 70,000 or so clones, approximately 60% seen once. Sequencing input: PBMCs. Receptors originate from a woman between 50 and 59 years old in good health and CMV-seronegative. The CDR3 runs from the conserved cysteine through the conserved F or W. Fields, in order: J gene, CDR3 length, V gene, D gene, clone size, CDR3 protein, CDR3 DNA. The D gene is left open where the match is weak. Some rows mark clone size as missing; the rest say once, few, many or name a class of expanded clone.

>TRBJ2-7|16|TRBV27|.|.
CASSSLGREPSYEQYF
TGTGCCAGCAGTTCCCTGGGCAGGGAACCCTCCTACGAGCAGTACTTC
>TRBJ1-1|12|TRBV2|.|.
CNCAGDGTEAFF
TGTAATTGTGCAGGGGATGGCACTGAAGCTTTCTTT
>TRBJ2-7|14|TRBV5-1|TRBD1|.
CASSSQGAGYEQYF
TGCGCCAGCAGCTCCCAGGGGGCAGGCTACGAGCAGTACTTC
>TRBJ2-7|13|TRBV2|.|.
CASSPLSPYEQYF
TGTGCCAGCAGCCCCCTAAGCCCCTACGAGCAGTACTTC
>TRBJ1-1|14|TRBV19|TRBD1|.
CASSPQGAGTEAFF
TGTGCCAGTAGTCCCCAGGGGGCGGGGACTGAAGCTTTCTTT
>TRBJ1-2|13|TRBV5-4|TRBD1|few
CASSLETGNGYTF
TGTGCCAGCAGCCTGGAGACAGGGAATGGCTACACCTTC
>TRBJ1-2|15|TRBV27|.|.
CASSPKGVLIYGYTF
TGTGCCAGCAGTCCTAAGGGGGTTCTGATCTATGGCTACACCTTC
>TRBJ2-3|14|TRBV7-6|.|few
CASSLGRGTDTQYF
TGTGCCAGCAGCTTAGGCAGGGGAACAGATACGCAGTATTTT
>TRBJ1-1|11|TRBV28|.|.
CASPRGTEAFF
TGTGCCAGCCCCCGAGGTACTGAAGCTTTCTTT
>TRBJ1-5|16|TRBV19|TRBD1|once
CASSLRTGRFNQPQHF
TGTGCCAGTAGTCTGCGGACAGGCCGGTTCAATCAGCCCCAGCATTTT
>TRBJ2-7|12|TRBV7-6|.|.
CASSQGSGEQYF
TGTGCCAGCAGCCAGGGTTCCGGCGAGCAGTACTTC
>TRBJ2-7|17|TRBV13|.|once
CASSLKRAATISYEQYF
TGTGCCAGCAGTTTAAAGAGGGCAGCTACTATCTCCTACGAGCAGTACTTC
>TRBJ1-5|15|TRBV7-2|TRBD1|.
CASRPLDRGAQPQHF
TGTGCCAGCAGACCTCTCGACAGGGGGGCCCAGCCCCAGCATTTT
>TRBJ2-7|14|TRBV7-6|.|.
CASSFTRTSYEQYF
TGTGCCAGCAGCTTTACTAGGACCTCCTACGAGCAGTACTTC
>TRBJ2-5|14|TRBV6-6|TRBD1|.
CASSPGTGEETQYF
TGTGCCAGCAGTCCCGGGACAGGGGAGGAGACCCAGTACTTC
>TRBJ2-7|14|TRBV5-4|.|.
CASSAGQNPYEQYF
TGTGCCAGCAGCGCGGGGCAGAACCCCTACGAGCAGTACTTC
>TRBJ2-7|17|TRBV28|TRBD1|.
CASSLGHTGTGSYEQYF
TGTGCCAGCAGTTTAGGGCACACCGGGACAGGGTCCTACGAGCAGTACTTC
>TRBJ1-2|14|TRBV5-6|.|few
CASSLGFGVGGYTF
TGTGCCAGCAGCTTGGGCTTCGGGGTAGGTGGCTACACCTTC
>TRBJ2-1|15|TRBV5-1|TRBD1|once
CASSLVQGPYNEQFF
TGCGCCAGCAGCTTGGTACAGGGGCCATACAATGAGCAGTTCTTC
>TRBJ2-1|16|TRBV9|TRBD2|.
CASSNGGNPRYNEQFF
TGTGCCAGCAGCAACGGGGGGAACCCCCGCTACAATGAGCAGTTCTTC
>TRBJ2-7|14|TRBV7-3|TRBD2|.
CASSTGTSGAEQYF
TGTGCCAGCAGCACCGGGACTAGCGGAGCCGAGCAGTACTTC
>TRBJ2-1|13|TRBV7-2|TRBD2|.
CASSLDRGDEQFF
TGTGCCAGCAGCTTAGATCGGGGGGATGAGCAGTTCTTC